Below, one T cell receptor beta chain is given with its context. Its recognized antigen is unknown. One base away there is no much larger clone; base qualities are not given. The data stem from a study of blood T cell repertoires in COVID-19 (dated by TCRdb to about 2020). In the study overall: Collaborator samples came from the United States, Italy and Spain and covered acute and convalescent phases of COVID-19. The prospective study material was composed of cDNA or gDNA derived from T cells, B-cell-depleted T cells, or PBMCs. Subjects who had been exposed to COVID-19, were actively infected with it, or had recovered from it provided the deeply sampled blood TCRbeta repertoires that made up the dataset. The repertoires were released in a freely available public database meant as a resource for research on the immune response to SARS-CoV-2. The samples were drawn from the first 160 participants of the ongoing ImmuneRACE study and from some 1,300 subjects provided by 6 global collaborators. Nearly every sample came with metadata listing a de-identified subject ID, COVID-19 status, age in years and sex. HLA class I and class II types, where available, came from metadata supplied by the sample provider rather than from assay-based typing.

The immunoSEQ Assay, a bias-controlled multiplex PCR, was used to amplify TCRbeta CDR3 regions from genomic DNA. Turning to the authors' computational methods: The number of nucleated cells in each sample was estimated by amplification of reference gene primers within the assay. To quantify the absolute abundance of each unique TCRbeta CDR3 rearrangement, sequence reads were collapsed and filtered. Productive Simpson clonality was computed per sample as the square root of Simpson's diversity index over productive rearrangements. TCRdb obtained this table from immuneACCESS and retained in-frame rearrangements with V and J assigned. These tables miss some clones; where compared with another copy, unresolved V genes account for less than half of the shortfall, and the remainder is unexplained. The DNA gave D and trimming, while V, J and clone size come from that table. This sample lists about 87,000 clones; around 87% were detected once. Over 4% of the sample rests with the top ten.

Each collaborating institution followed its own protocols to collect whole blood in K2EDTA tubes. For TCRbeta analysis, collaborators shipped samples in one of three forms: frozen whole blood, isolated PBMCs, or DNA extracted from either of those sample types. Findings and caveats that apply to the study as a whole: The quantity of clinical and demographic metadata differed by source and by participant and was supplied without curation.

Per the germline V gene, LGHNA is the CDR1 and YNFKEQ is the CDR2. The V end loses 7 bases and the J end loses 2 bases, and a stretch of 15 bases separates them. Spanning cysteine to phenylalanine, the CDR3 consists of 15 amino acids. CDR3 DNA only is kept here, 45 bases in frame from base 1. Sequencing input: peripheral blood. The sequence came from a middle-aged man with acute or convalescent COVID-19. The chain is made from TRBV4-2 and TRBJ1-3; the D gene cannot be named for sure. CDR3 sequence: CASTLSGGTGNTIYF. At the DNA level, the sequence is TGTGCCAGCACTTTAAGCGGCGGGACTGGAAACACCATATATTTT.